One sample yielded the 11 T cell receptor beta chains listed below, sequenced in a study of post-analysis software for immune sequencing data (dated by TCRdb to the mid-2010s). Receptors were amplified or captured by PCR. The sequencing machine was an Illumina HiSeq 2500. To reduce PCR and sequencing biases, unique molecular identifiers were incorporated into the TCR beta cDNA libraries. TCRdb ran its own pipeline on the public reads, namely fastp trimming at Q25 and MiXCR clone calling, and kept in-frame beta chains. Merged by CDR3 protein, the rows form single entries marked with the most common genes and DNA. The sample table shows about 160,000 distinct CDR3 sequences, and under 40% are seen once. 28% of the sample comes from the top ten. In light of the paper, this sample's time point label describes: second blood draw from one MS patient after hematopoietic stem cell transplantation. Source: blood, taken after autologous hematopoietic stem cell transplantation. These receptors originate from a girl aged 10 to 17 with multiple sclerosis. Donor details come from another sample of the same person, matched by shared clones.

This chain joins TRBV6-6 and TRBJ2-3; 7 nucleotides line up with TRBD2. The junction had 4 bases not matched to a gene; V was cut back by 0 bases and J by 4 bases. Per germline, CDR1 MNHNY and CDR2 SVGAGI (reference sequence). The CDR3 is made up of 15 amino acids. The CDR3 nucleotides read TGTGCCAGCAGTTACTCTGGCGGGAGTTCAGATACGCAGTATTTT. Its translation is CASSYSGGSSDTQYF.

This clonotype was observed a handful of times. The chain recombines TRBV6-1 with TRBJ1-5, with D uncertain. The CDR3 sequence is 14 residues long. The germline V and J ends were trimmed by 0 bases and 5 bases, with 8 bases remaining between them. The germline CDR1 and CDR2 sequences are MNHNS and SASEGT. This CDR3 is CASSEAVGDQPQHF. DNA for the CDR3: TGTGCCAGCAGTGAAGCTGTCGGGGATCAGCCCCAGCATTTT.

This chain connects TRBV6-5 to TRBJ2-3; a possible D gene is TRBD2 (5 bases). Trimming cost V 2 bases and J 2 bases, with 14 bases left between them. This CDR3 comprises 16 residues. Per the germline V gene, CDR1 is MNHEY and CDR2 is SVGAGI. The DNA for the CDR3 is TGTGCCAGCAGTTACAGCGGCAGACCATCCACAGATACGCAGTATTTT. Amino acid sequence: CASSYSGRPSTDTQYF.

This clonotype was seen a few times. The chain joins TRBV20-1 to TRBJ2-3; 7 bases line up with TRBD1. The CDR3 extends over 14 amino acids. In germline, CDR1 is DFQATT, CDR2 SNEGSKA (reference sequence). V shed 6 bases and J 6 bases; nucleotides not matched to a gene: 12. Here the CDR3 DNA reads TGCAGTGCCAGTGGCGAAGGACAGGTGGATACGCAGTATTTT. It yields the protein CSASGEGQVDTQYF.

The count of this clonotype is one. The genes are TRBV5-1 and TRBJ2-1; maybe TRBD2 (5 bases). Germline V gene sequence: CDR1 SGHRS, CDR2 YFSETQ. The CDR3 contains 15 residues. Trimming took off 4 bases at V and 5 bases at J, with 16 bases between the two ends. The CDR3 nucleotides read TGCGCCAGCAGCCTTGGGTGGGGAGCGGACAATGAGCAGTTCTTC. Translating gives CASSLGWGADNEQFF.

In DNA, the CDR3 is TGTGCCAGCAGCCAAGGTGGTAGCGGGAGGGAGGGTGAGCAGTTCTTC. It specifies CASSQGGSGREGEQFF. V is TRBV4-2 and J is TRBJ2-1, with 11 bases aligning to TRBD2. The CDR3 runs 16 residues. CDR1 and CDR2 from the germline V gene are LGHNA and YNFKEQ. Trimming took 1 base from V and 9 from J; bases not matched to a gene: 8.

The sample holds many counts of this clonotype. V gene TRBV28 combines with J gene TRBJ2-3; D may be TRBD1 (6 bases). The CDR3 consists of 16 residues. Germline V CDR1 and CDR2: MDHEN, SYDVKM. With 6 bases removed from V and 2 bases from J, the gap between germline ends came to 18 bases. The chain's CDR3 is CASRDPSQGHTDTQYF. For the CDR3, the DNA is TGTGCCAGCAGGGACCCATCCCAGGGGCACACAGATACGCAGTATTTT.

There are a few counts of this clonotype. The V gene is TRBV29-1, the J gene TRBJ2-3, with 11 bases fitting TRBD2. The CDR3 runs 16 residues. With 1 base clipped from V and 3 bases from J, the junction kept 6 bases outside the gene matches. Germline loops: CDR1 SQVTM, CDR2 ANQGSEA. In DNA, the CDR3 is TGCAGCGTTGAAGCTACTAGCGGGAGAAGGACAGATACGCAGTATTTT. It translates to CSVEATSGRRTDTQYF.

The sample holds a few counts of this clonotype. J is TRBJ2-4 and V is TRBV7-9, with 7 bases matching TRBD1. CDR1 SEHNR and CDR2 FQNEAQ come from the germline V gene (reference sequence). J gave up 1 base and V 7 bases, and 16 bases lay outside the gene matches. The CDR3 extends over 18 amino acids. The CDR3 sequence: CASITGTASRGAKNIQYF. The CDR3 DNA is TGTGCCAGCATCACCGGGACAGCGAGCAGAGGGGCCAAAAACATTCAGTACTTC.

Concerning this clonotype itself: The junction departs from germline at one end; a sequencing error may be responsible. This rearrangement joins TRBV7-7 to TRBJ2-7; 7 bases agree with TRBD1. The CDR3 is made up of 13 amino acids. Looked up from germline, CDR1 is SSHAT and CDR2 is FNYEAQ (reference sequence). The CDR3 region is CASSLATGYEQYF. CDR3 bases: TGTGCTAGCAGCTTAGCGACAGGGTACGAGCAGTACTTC. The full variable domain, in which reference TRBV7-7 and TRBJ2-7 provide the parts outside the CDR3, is GAGVSQSPRYKVTKRGQDVTLRCDPISSHATLYWYQQALGQGPEFLTYFNYEAQPDKSGLPSDRFSAERPEGSISTLTIQRTEQRDSAMYRCASSLATGYEQYFGPGTRLTVT.

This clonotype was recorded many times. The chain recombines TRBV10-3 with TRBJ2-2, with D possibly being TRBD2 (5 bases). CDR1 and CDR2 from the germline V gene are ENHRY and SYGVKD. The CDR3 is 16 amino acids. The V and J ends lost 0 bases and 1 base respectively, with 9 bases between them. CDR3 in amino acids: CAISESGLVNTGELFF. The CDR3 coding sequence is TGTGCCATCAGTGAGTCCGGACTGGTGAACACCGGGGAGCTGTTTTTT.